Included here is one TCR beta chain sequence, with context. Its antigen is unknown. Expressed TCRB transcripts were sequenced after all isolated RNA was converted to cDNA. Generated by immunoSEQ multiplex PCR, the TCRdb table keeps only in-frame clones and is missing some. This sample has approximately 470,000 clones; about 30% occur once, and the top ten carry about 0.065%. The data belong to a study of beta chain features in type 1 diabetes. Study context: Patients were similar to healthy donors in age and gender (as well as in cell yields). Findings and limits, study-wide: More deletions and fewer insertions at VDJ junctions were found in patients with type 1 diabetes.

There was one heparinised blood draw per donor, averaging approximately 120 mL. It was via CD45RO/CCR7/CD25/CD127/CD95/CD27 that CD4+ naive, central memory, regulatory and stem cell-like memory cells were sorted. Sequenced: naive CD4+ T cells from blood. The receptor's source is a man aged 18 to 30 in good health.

CDR3 amino acids: CAWSTAGLIIGYTF. The DNA for the CDR3 is TGTGCCTGGTCTACGGCGGGACTTATTATTGGCTACACCTTC. The V and J genes are TRBV30 and TRBJ1-2; maybe TRBD1 (5 bases). The CDR3 is 14 residues long. The germline gives CDR1 GTSNPN, CDR2 SVGIG (reference sequence). V gave up 5 bases and J gave up 7 bases, with 20 bases separating them.